This is a list of T cell receptor beta chains from one sample in a study of cytomegalovirus exposure and HLA in healthy donors. Clones were read by immunoSEQ multiplex PCR, and TCRdb kept only the in-frame ones, dropping some. The data contain approximately 190,000 clones, roughly four fifths of them singletons. Source material: PBMCs. The receptors derive from a woman aged 18-30 years in good health and CMV-seronegative. Each CDR3 is given with its conserved first and last residue. D genes are given only for firm matches. Where a row states a size, it is once, few, many or the class of an expanded clone; other rows omit it.

j_call: TRBJ2-5; d_call: NA; clone_size: NA; v_call: TRBV29-1; cdr3_aa: CSVGRGGETQYF; cdr3_nt: TGCAGCGTTGGGAGGGGCGGAGAGACCCAGTACTTC
j_call: TRBJ2-1; d_call: TRBD2; clone_size: NA; v_call: TRBV7-6; cdr3_aa: CASSFSTSGSDEQFF; cdr3_nt: TGTGCCAGCAGCTTTTCGACTAGCGGGAGCGATGAGCAGTTCTTC
j_call: TRBJ2-5; d_call: NA; clone_size: NA; v_call: TRBV18; cdr3_aa: CASSLFPGETQYF; cdr3_nt: TGTGCCAGCTCACTCTTTCCAGGAGAGACCCAGTACTTC
j_call: TRBJ1-5; d_call: NA; clone_size: NA; v_call: TRBV5-1; cdr3_aa: CASSLAGNQPQHF; cdr3_nt: TGCGCCAGCAGCTTGGCGGGTAATCAGCCCCAGCATTTT
j_call: TRBJ2-5; d_call: NA; clone_size: NA; v_call: TRBV6-5; cdr3_aa: CASSLGGAHQETQYF; cdr3_nt: TGTGCCAGCAGTCTGGGGGGGGCTCACCAAGAGACCCAGTACTTC
j_call: TRBJ2-5; d_call: NA; clone_size: NA; v_call: TRBV28; cdr3_aa: CASSSPGVYQETQYF; cdr3_nt: TGTGCCAGCAGTTCACCCGGGGTTTACCAAGAGACCCAGTACTTC
j_call: TRBJ1-2; d_call: NA; clone_size: few; v_call: TRBV4-3; cdr3_aa: CASSQEGGGGNYGYTF; cdr3_nt: TGCGCCAGCAGCCAAGAAGGTGGGGGGGGCAACTATGGCTACACCTTC
j_call: TRBJ2-1; d_call: TRBD2; clone_size: NA; v_call: TRBV5-1; cdr3_aa: CASSLGGPENEQFF; cdr3_nt: TGCGCCAGCAGCCTGGGAGGGCCGGAAAATGAGCAGTTCTTC
j_call: TRBJ2-3; d_call: NA; clone_size: NA; v_call: TRBV5-6; cdr3_aa: CASSFMEGWGTDTQYF; cdr3_nt: TGTGCCAGCAGCTTTATGGAGGGGTGGGGCACAGATACGCAGTATTTT
j_call: TRBJ1-1; d_call: TRBD1; clone_size: NA; v_call: TRBV5-1; cdr3_aa: CASSIGQAGNTEAFF; cdr3_nt: TGCGCCAGCAGCATAGGACAGGCTGGGAACACTGAAGCTTTCTTT
j_call: TRBJ2-3; d_call: TRBD1; clone_size: NA; v_call: TRBV29-1; cdr3_aa: CSVRQGTDTQYF; cdr3_nt: TGCAGCGTTCGACAGGGGACAGATACGCAGTATTTT
j_call: TRBJ2-3; d_call: NA; clone_size: NA; v_call: TRBV5-4; cdr3_aa: CASSLPLSGSTDTQYF; cdr3_nt: TGTGCCAGCAGCTTACCGCTGAGCGGAAGCACAGATACGCAGTATTTT
j_call: TRBJ2-3; d_call: TRBD2; clone_size: NA; v_call: TRBV11-2; cdr3_aa: CASSGSGRVDPTVTDTQYF; cdr3_nt: TGTGCCAGCAGCGGTAGCGGGAGAGTGGACCCGACCGTCACAGATACGCAGTATTTT